Shown below are 19 T cell receptor beta chains from a single sample sequenced in a study of control samples from healthy donors and cancer patients. Generated by immunoSEQ multiplex PCR, the TCRdb table keeps only in-frame clones and is missing some. The sample includes approximately 180,000 clones, about 90% of them seen just once. The sample taken for sequencing was blood. These receptors came from a woman in her thirties or forties in good health.

The chain is built from TRBV7-8 and TRBJ1-2; possible D gene TRBD1, 5 bases. V shed 5 bases and J shed 4 bases, with 11 bases lying between them. The germline V gene encodes CDR1 SGHVS and CDR2 FQNEAQ. The CDR3 totals 13 residues. The CDR3 DNA sequence: TGTGCCAGCAGCCCGACAGAGATCTATGGCTACACCTTC. It yields the protein CASSPTEIYGYTF.

The chain has TRBV19 and TRBJ1-1; D unresolved. V was pared by 5 bases and J by 5 bases, with 12 bases between. This CDR3 region has 13 residues. Looked up from germline, CDR1 is LNHDA and CDR2 is SQIVND (reference sequence). CDR3 region: CASSPGRQTEAFF. The CDR3 coding sequence is TGTGCCAGTAGTCCCGGGAGGCAGACTGAAGCTTTCTTT.

This sequence joins TRBV9 and TRBJ2-3; D remains unclear. The CDR3 extends over 11 amino acids. V lost 2 bases and J lost 6, with 4 bases in between. Germline CDR1 SGDLS, CDR2 YYNGEE. The chain's CDR3 is CASSVRDTQYF. CDR3 DNA sequence: TGTGCCAGCAGCGTGAGGGATACGCAGTATTTT.

There are a few counts of this clone. This chain joins TRBV27 and TRBJ1-6; D may be TRBD1 (6 bases). CDR1 and CDR2 (germline): MNHEY, SMNVEV (reference sequence). CDR3 size: 16 residues. V was shortened by 6 bases and J by 1 base, with 13 bases between the two germline ends. The CDR3 loop is CASRSYRVSYNSPLHF. The CDR3 nucleotides read TGTGCCAGCAGAAGCTACAGGGTGTCCTATAATTCACCCCTCCACTTT.

The chain links TRBV2 to TRBJ2-3, with D possibly TRBD2 on 5 matching bases. The germline V gene has CDR1 SNHLY and CDR2 FYNNEI. The CDR3 is 12 residues long. The V and J ends lost 6 bases and 3 bases respectively, with 7 bases between them. CDR3 nucleotides: TGTGCCAGCAGCGGGGATACAGATACGCAGTATTTT. Amino acid sequence: CASSGDTDTQYF.

The chain has TRBV11-3 and TRBJ1-1; D unclear. The ends were cut back, 2 bases at V and 3 bases at J, with 7 bases in the middle. The CDR3 has 13 residues. In germline, CDR1 is SGHNT, CDR2 YENEEA. CDR3 residues: CASSLSSDTEAFF. The CDR3 DNA reads as TGTGCCAGCAGCTTATCGTCGGACACTGAAGCTTTCTTT.

This chain joins TRBV6-1 and TRBJ2-1; 9 nucleotides align to TRBD2. CDR1 is MNHNS, CDR2 SASEGT, per germline. Unmatched junction bases numbered 6, after V lost 2 bases and J lost 13 bases. CDR3 length: 13 residues. The CDR3 protein is CASSETGLAQQFF. DNA for the CDR3: TGTGCCAGCAGTGAAACCGGACTAGCGCAACAGTTCTTC.

This clone was observed a single time. CDR3 sequence: CASSLRQGMTGELFF. The CDR3 DNA reads TGTGCCAGCAGCTTGCGACAGGGAATGACCGGGGAGCTGTTTTTT. This sequence joins TRBV7-3 and TRBJ2-2, with 7 positions matching TRBD1. This CDR3 has 15 amino acids. Germline trimming cut 3 bases from V and 5 bases from J; bases unmatched to any gene: 6. CDR1 is SGHTA, CDR2 FQGTGA, per germline.

The rearrangement uses TRBV5-1 and TRBJ2-6; D possibly corresponds to TRBD2 (6 bases). The V and J ends lost 4 bases and 1 base respectively, with 9 bases between them. CDR1 and CDR2 from the germline V gene are SGHRS and YFSETQ. The CDR3 has 15 amino acids. CDR3: CASSPGGSGANVLTF. In DNA, the CDR3 is TGCGCCAGCAGCCCTGGGGGGTCTGGGGCCAACGTCCTGACTTTC. The full variable domain, its missing parts supplied by reference TRBV5-1 and TRBJ2-6, is KAGVTQTPRYLIKTRGQQVTLSCSPISGHRSVSWYQQTPGQGLQFLFEYFSETQRNKGNFPGRFSGRQFSNSRSEMNVSTLELGDSALYLCASSPGGSGANVLTFGAGSRLTVL.

The genes are TRBV11-2 and TRBJ1-3, with TRBD1 matching over 10 bases. J was trimmed by 4 bases and V by 5 bases; bases with no gene match: 8. This CDR3 spans 16 amino acids. Germline V gene lookup returns CDR1 SGHAT and CDR2 FQNNGV. CDR3 region: CASSSWDRGSGNTIYF. CDR3 coding DNA: TGTGCCAGCAGCAGCTGGGACAGGGGTAGCGGAAACACCATATATTTT.

The chain uses TRBV9 and TRBJ2-7; 10 nucleotides match TRBD1. The V gene's germline CDR1 is SGDLS and CDR2 YYNGEE. V lost 4 bases and J lost 3; bases outside the gene matches: 4. The CDR3 runs 14 residues. CDR3 in DNA: TGTGCCAGCAGCATAAGGGACAGGGGCTACGAGCAGTACTTC. Its protein is CASSIRDRGYEQYF.

This clone has a single count. The chain couples TRBV13 to TRBJ2-7; possibly TRBD2 for D (7 bases). This CDR3 is 14 amino acids long. Trimming removed 8 bases from V and 0 bases from J, with 14 bases in between. From germline, CDR1 is PRHDT and CDR2 FYEKMQ (reference sequence). The CDR3 DNA is TGTGCCAGCGGGAGGGGGGCCCTCTCCTACGAGCAGTACTTC. Its translation: CASGRGALSYEQYF.

The CDR3 region has the DNA TGTGCCAGCAGCTTACCCCAAGAGACCCAGTACTTC. Residues: CASSLPQETQYF. The chain employs TRBV5-6 and TRBJ2-5; D gene unclear. Deletions cut 2 bases from V and 1 base from J, with 3 bases between. The CDR3 length is 12 residues. Germline CDR1 is SGHDT and CDR2 is YYEEEE.

The chain employs TRBV9 and TRBJ2-1; the match to TRBD2 covers 13 bases. The CDR3 sequence is 17 residues long. After removal of 0 bases from V and 6 bases from J, the junction contained 6 bases not matched to a gene. From germline, CDR1 is SGDLS and CDR2 YYNGEE. The DNA of the CDR3 is TGTGCCAGCAGCGTAGCCCCGACTAGCGGGGGGACCAATGAGCAGTTCTTC. Translating it yields CASSVAPTSGGTNEQFF.

This chain joins TRBV3-1 (or the pseudogene TRBV3-2) and TRBJ1-1; D is unclear. V was cut by 2 bases and J by 6 bases, with 10 bases left in between. Looked up from germline, CDR1 is LGHDT and CDR2 is YNNKEL (reference sequence). This CDR3 is 13 amino acids long. CDR3 loop: CASSQQYRAEAFF. As DNA, the CDR3 is TGTGCCAGCAGCCAACAATATCGGGCTGAAGCTTTCTTT.

V and J are TRBV29-1 and TRBJ2-1, with no clear D. The CDR3 covers 13 residues. Deletions cut 4 bases from V and 0 bases from J, with 7 bases between. CDR1 and CDR2 from the germline V gene are SQVTM and ANQGSEA. This CDR3 reads CSVGTTSYNEQFF. The CDR3 DNA follows: TGCAGCGTTGGAACGACCTCCTACAATGAGCAGTTCTTC.

This chain connects TRBV25-1 to TRBJ2-2; D uncertain. Germline V gene sequence: CDR1 MGHDK, CDR2 SYGVNS. This CDR3 spans 13 amino acids. V was trimmed by 1 base and J by 4 bases, leaving 4 bases between them. The CDR3 region has the DNA TGTGCCAGCAGTGAATGGGGCACCGGGGAGCTGTTTTTT. Translating it yields CASSEWGTGELFF.

This clone was observed once. This rearrangement joins TRBV7-2 to TRBJ2-1, with 7 bases that match TRBD2. CDR3 length: 12 residues. With V trimmed by 6 bases and J by 10 bases, 6 bases remained unmatched. Germline V gene lookup returns CDR1 SGHTA and CDR2 FQGNSA. The DNA for the CDR3 is TGTGCCAGCAGTTTCGGACTAGTAGAGCAGTTCTTC. It encodes CASSFGLVEQFF.

J is TRBJ1-3 and V is TRBV29-1, with a weak D call TRBD1 (5 bases). The germline V and J ends were trimmed by 3 bases and 0 bases, with 9 bases remaining between them. The CDR3 spans 14 residues. Germline-derived CDR1 and CDR2 are SQVTM and ANQGSEA. The chain's CDR3 is CSVDKGLSGNTIYF. The CDR3 coding sequence is TGCAGCGTTGATAAGGGGCTCTCTGGAAACACCATATATTTT.